This T cell receptor beta chain was sequenced for a study of PD-L1 blockade in urothelial cancer. Study summary: Patients, treated from about 2014 onward, received atezolizumab 1,200 mg intravenously every 3 weeks.

This CDR3 is 15 amino acids long. The germline CDR1 and CDR2 sequences are MGHRA and YSYEKL. The V end was cut by 0 bases, the J end by 2 bases, with 10 bases between. Specified time point: pretreatment peripheral blood. Profiling relied on immunoSEQ multiplex PCR, and the TCRdb table lists in-frame clones only, not all of them. This repertoire shows tens of thousands of clones, about 83% found once; its top ten account for approximately 9.2%. Sequences were derived from PBMCs, sampled around atezolizumab (anti-PD-L1) treatment. The gene calls are TRBV4-1 and TRBJ1-1; no clear D. The sequence was obtained from a woman between 65 and 79 years old with urothelial cancer. CDR3 coding DNA: TGCGCCAGCAGCCAAGATCACACACAAAACACTGAAGCTTTCTTT. Translation: CASSQDHTQNTEAFF.